The 28 T cell receptor beta chains presented below share a single source sample, sequenced in a study of regulatory T cells in long-lasting Graves disease. The time point was: newly diagnosed GD, antithyroid drugs for less than 3 months. PBMC-extracted RNA yielded the TCR library. Arm-PCR of CDR3 regions with iRepertoire HTBI primers generated TCR beta libraries. TCRdb re-called the multiplex PCR reads through MiXCR, storing one row per CDR3 protein. The sample records approximately 350,000 distinct CDR3 sequences, about 10% being singletons. The sample also formed part of further work on T cells in Graves' hyperthyroidism and ophthalmopathy.

This specimen was peripheral blood mononuclear cells (PBMCs), taken at new diagnosis, from a patient treated with antithyroid drugs. The receptors stem from a woman aged 18-29 years with Graves disease.

This clonotype was counted ten times or more. This chain links TRBV9 with TRBJ2-7, with D tentatively TRBD2 (6 bases). This CDR3 spans 14 amino acids. V was trimmed by 2 bases and J by 3 bases, leaving 12 bases between them. Germline CDR1 reads SGDLS; CDR2 reads YYNGEE. The CDR3 protein is CASSVGTPNYEQYF. Written as DNA, the CDR3 is TGTGCCAGCAGCGTCGGGACTCCGAACTACGAGCAGTACTTC. The full variable domain, rest sourced from reference TRBV9 and TRBJ2-7, is DSGVTQTPKHLITATGQRVTLRCSPRSGDLSVYWYQQSLDQGLQFLIQYYNGEERAKGNILERFSAQQFPDLHSELNLSSLELGDSALYFCASSVGTPNYEQYFGPGTRLTVT.

As DNA, the CDR3 is TGTGCCAGCAGCTTAAGTAGCGGGGGGAGCAATGAGCAGTTCTTC. This sequence encodes CASSLSSGGSNEQFF. This chain joins TRBV7-3 and TRBJ2-1; 10 bases match TRBD2. With V trimmed by 1 base and J by 6 bases, 3 bases remained unmatched. The CDR3 extends over 15 amino acids. The germline CDR1 and CDR2 sequences are SGHTA and FQGTGA. The whole variable domain, remainder taken from reference TRBV7-3 and TRBJ2-1, is GAGVSQTPSNKVTEKGKYVELRCDPISGHTALYWYRQSLGQGPEFLIYFQGTGAADDSGLPNDRFFAVRPEGSVSTLKIQRTERGDSAVYLCASSLSSGGSNEQFFGPGTRLTVL.

The DNA for the CDR3 is TGCGCCAGCAGCCAAGATCAAGGCCGAGGAAACACCATATATTTT. The encoded protein is CASSQDQGRGNTIYF. V usage is TRBV4-3 and J usage is TRBJ1-3, with D uncertain. The germline V gene has CDR1 LGHNA and CDR2 YSLEER. V was pared by 0 bases and J by 4 bases, with 10 bases between. The CDR3 contains 15 residues.

This clonotype was seen repeatedly, ten times or more. This chain joins TRBV2 and TRBJ1-2; unclear D gene. CDR3 length equals 13 residues. In germline, CDR1 is SNHLY, CDR2 FYNNEI. V dropped 6 bases and J dropped 4 bases, with 12 bases sitting between them. DNA of the CDR3: TGTGCCAGCAGGCACGACACTCGCTATGGCTACACCTTC. Translation: CASRHDTRYGYTF.

This clonotype was detected many times. This sequence joins TRBV2 and TRBJ1-1; tentatively, D is TRBD1 (6 bases). Germline assignment: CDR1 SNHLY and CDR2 FYNNEI. CDR3 length: 15 residues. V was cut by 4 bases and J by 5 bases, with 17 bases left in between. CDR3 sequence: CASSASPQGDTEAFF. The DNA for the CDR3 is TGTGCCAGCAGTGCGTCACCACAGGGAGATACTGAAGCTTTCTTT.

As for this clonotype: Being one base from a much bigger clone, this may be a read error. The chain recombines TRBV18 with TRBJ2-1, with TRBD2 matching 10 bases. The CDR3 extends over 15 amino acids. Looked up from germline, CDR1 is KGHSH and CDR2 is LQKENI. This CDR3 reads CVSSPASGGAYEQFF. CDR3 coding DNA: TGTGTCAGCTCACCCGCGAGCGGGGGGGCCTATGAGCAGTTCTTC.

This clonotype was picked up a small number of times. V is TRBV2 and J is TRBJ2-5, with 8 bases identical to TRBD2. Unmatched junction bases numbered 1, after V lost 3 bases and J lost 7 bases. The CDR3 loop spans 12 amino acids. CDR1 is SNHLY, CDR2 FYNNEI, per germline. The DNA of the CDR3 is TGTGCCAGCAGTGATCGGGAGGGGACCCAGTACTTC. Translation: CASSDREGTQYF.

In this sample, this clonotype turned up many times. The chain is built from TRBV7-9 and TRBJ1-1; 7 bases fit TRBD1. Germline V lookup: CDR1 SEHNR, CDR2 FQNEAQ (reference sequence). The length of the CDR3 is 15 residues. V gave up 5 bases and J gave up 0 bases; unmatched junction bases: 6. The DNA of the CDR3 is TGTGCCAGCAGCCCTGTAACAGGGGTGAACACTGAAGCTTTCTTT. This codes for CASSPVTGVNTEAFF.

The chain uses TRBV5-4 and TRBJ2-1, with D hard to call. With 3 bases removed from V and 7 bases from J, the gap between germline ends came to 17 bases. In germline, CDR1 is SGHNT, CDR2 YYREEE (reference sequence). The CDR3 spans 15 residues. The CDR3 sequence is CASSYGFGVGNEQFF. The CDR3 DNA sequence: TGTGCCAGCAGCTACGGTTTTGGGGTGGGGAATGAGCAGTTCTTC.

The V gene is TRBV7-9, the J gene TRBJ1-1, with TRBD1 as a possible D gene (5 bases). The CDR3 has 13 amino acids. CDR1 and CDR2 from the germline V gene are SEHNR and FQNEAQ (reference sequence). With 8 bases removed from V and 1 base from J, the gap between germline ends came to 11 bases. CDR3 residues: CASLTQENTEAFF. The DNA of the CDR3 is TGTGCCAGCTTGACACAGGAGAACACTGAAGCTTTCTTT.

This clonotype was counted ten times or more. The chain links TRBV12-3 or TRBV12-4 to TRBJ1-1, with no clear D. The CDR3 totals 10 residues. The ends were cut back, 10 bases at V and 5 bases at J, with 8 bases in the middle. CDR3 loop: CATGETEAFF. CDR3 coding DNA: TGTGCCACCGGGGAAACTGAAGCTTTCTTT.

This clonotype was seen ten or more times. This sequence joins TRBV27 and TRBJ2-7; perhaps TRBD1 as D (5 bases). The germline CDR1 and CDR2 sequences are MNHEY and SMNVEV (reference sequence). This CDR3 region has 12 residues. Trimming left V 6 bases short and J 3 bases short, with 9 bases between. The CDR3 DNA reads TGTGCCAGCAGCCGGACAAGCTACGAGCAGTACTTC. This codes for CASSRTSYEQYF.

There are many counts of this clonotype. V is TRBV20-1 and J is TRBJ1-1, with 7 bases identical to TRBD1. The V gene end was trimmed by 4 bases and the J gene end by 5 bases; junction bases not matched to a gene: 10. CDR3 length: 14 amino acids. The germline gives CDR1 DFQATT, CDR2 SNEGSKA (reference sequence). CDR3 amino acids: CSAKKGAGGTEAFF. DNA of the CDR3: TGCAGTGCTAAGAAGGGGGCAGGAGGAACTGAAGCTTTCTTT.

This clonotype came up many times. This chain joins TRBV24-1 and TRBJ2-1; 9 nucleotides line up with TRBD1. Germline V CDR1 and CDR2: KGHDR, SFDVKD. The CDR3 extends over 13 amino acids. V gave up 9 bases and J gave up 9 bases; unmatched junction bases: 8. The CDR3 nucleotides are TGTGCCACCGCCCGACAGGGGGGCAGTGAGCAGTTCTTC. Protein sequence: CATARQGGSEQFF.

In this sample, this clonotype turned up a few times. The V call is TRBV10-3, the J call TRBJ2-7; no definite D call. V lost 5 bases and J lost 6, with 8 bases in between. CDR1 is ENHRY and CDR2 is SYGVKD in the germline V gene. This CDR3 has 11 amino acids. In nucleotides, the CDR3 is TGTGCCATCAGTCCCGGCTCCGAGCAGTACTTC. Translating gives CAISPGSEQYF.

This clonotype was counted at least ten times. The chain carries TRBV20-1 and TRBJ2-7; 14 nucleotides match TRBD2. This CDR3 is 15 amino acids long. In germline, CDR1 is DFQATT, CDR2 SNEGSKA (reference sequence). V lost 6 bases and J lost 1; bases outside the gene matches: 5. CDR3 in DNA: TGCAGTGCAAAGACTAGCGGGAGGGTTTCCTACGAGCAGTACTTC. It is translated as CSAKTSGRVSYEQYF.

The chain joins TRBV20-1 to TRBJ1-5; 7 nucleotides match TRBD1. The CDR3 is 19 amino acids. Germline CDR1 DFQATT, CDR2 SNEGSKA (reference sequence). V lost 0 bases to trimming and J lost 8 bases; unmatched junction nucleotides: 22. CDR3 sequence reads: CSARDVERDSLLLFKPQHF. In nucleotides, the CDR3 is TGCAGTGCTAGAGATGTGGAGAGGGACAGCTTGCTACTTTTTAAGCCCCAGCATTTT.

This clonotype occurred many times. This sequence joins TRBV28 and TRBJ2-1; maybe TRBD1 (5 bases). The CDR3 has 16 residues. Germline values: CDR1 MDHEN, CDR2 SYDVKM. V was shortened by 7 bases and J by 8 bases, with 24 bases between the two germline ends. CDR3 in DNA: TGTGCCAGCACCGAAGCGAGGACACCCTCTGGCGATGAGCAGTTCTTC. It is translated as CASTEARTPSGDEQFF. Combining the CDR3 with reference TRBV28 and TRBJ2-1 gives the whole variable domain DVKVTQSSRYLVKRTGEKVFLECVQDMDHENMFWYRQDPGLGLRLIYFSYDVKMKEKGDIPEGYSVSREKKERFSLILESASTNQTSMYLCASTEARTPSGDEQFFGPGTRLTVL.

The chain has TRBV19 and TRBJ1-3; 7 nucleotides line up with TRBD1. Per the germline V gene, CDR1 is LNHDA and CDR2 is SQIVND (reference sequence). This CDR3 has 21 amino acids. The J segment lost 4 bases and the V segment lost 7 bases, leaving 28 bases of the junction unmatched. In DNA form, the CDR3 reads TGTGCCAGTACCATACCCCGGGACAGCCTATCCTCCAAGCCCCTCGGAAACACCATATATTTT. As protein: CASTIPRDSLSSKPLGNTIYF.

V is TRBV7-9 and J is TRBJ1-2; unclear D gene. Trimming left V 3 bases short and J 3 bases short, with 14 bases between. The CDR3 is made up of 15 amino acids. The germline V gene encodes CDR1 SEHNR and CDR2 FQNEAQ (reference sequence). The CDR3: CASSLGGTRDYGYTF. CDR3 bases: TGTGCCAGCAGCTTGGGAGGTACGCGGGACTATGGCTACACCTTC. Full variable domain (rest looked up from reference TRBV7-9 and TRBJ1-2): DTGVSQNPRHKITKRGQNVTFRCDPISEHNRLYWYRQTLGQGPEFLTYFQNEAQLEKSRLLSDRFSAERPKGSFSTLEIQRTEQGDSAMYLCASSLGGTRDYGYTFGSGTRLTVV.

This clonotype was observed many times. A junction end diverges from the germline sequence, so it may reflect a read error. This rearrangement joins TRBV28 to TRBJ1-2; D uncertain. The CDR3 covers 12 residues. The V gene's germline CDR1 is MDHEN and CDR2 SYDVKM. In DNA, the CDR3 is TGTGCCAGCAGTACGCCTCCCGGGCCCCGCAACTTC. Residues: CASSTPPGPRNF.

There are many counts of this clonotype. The chain uses TRBV13 and TRBJ2-1; 9 positions match TRBD2. The CDR3 contains 20 residues. J was trimmed by 2 bases and V by 1 base; bases with no gene match: 15. The germline gives CDR1 PRHDT, CDR2 FYEKMQ (reference sequence). The CDR3 bases are TGTGCCAGCAGCTTAGTAACGCGGGGGGGGCCGAACGGGACCTACAATGAGCAGTTCTTC. This translates into CASSLVTRGGPNGTYNEQFF.

Only a few counts were recorded for this clonotype. The rearrangement joins TRBV7-3 to TRBJ2-4; 14 bases line up with TRBD2. Germline CDR1 and CDR2: SGHTA and FQGTGA. This CDR3 is built from 19 residues. V shed 5 bases and J 8 bases; nucleotides not matched to a gene: 17. CDR3 sequence (DNA): TGTGCCAGCAGCCCGGGACTAGCGGGAGTTTCACCCAAAGTTCACATTCAGTACTTC. Translating it yields CASSPGLAGVSPKVHIQYF.

Points on this clonotype: At one boundary the junction diverges from the germline segment, which might be a read error. V usage is TRBV28 and J usage is TRBJ2-2; D may be TRBD2 (7 bases). CDR3 length equals 15 residues. Per the germline V gene, CDR1 is MDHEN and CDR2 is SYDVKM. The CDR3 reads CANSEGGRSTGELFF. The CDR3 DNA reads TGTGCCAACAGTGAGGGGGGGCGCAGCACCGGGGAGCTGTTTTTT.

On this clonotype itself: This clone may be a read error of a much larger clone one base away. The V and J genes are TRBV3-1 and TRBJ2-7; 9 positions agree with TRBD2. The CDR3 spans 15 residues. CDR1 and CDR2 (germline): LGHDT, YNNKEL (reference sequence). The CDR3 is CATSLRGRAQYEQYF. The CDR3 DNA reads TGTGCCACCAGCCTGCGCGGGAGGGCCCAGTACGAGCAGTACTTC.

This clonotype was detected ten times or more. This chain uses TRBV20-1 with TRBJ2-7; the match to TRBD2 covers 8 bases. The V and J ends lost 2 bases and 0 bases, in that order; junction bases with no gene match: 3. Germline loops: CDR1 DFQATT, CDR2 SNEGSKA (reference sequence). The CDR3 runs to 14 residues. CDR3 DNA: TGCAGTGCTAGACCCGGGAGGGCCTCCTACGAGCAGTACTTC. As protein: CSARPGRASYEQYF.

In its sample, this clonotype was seen many times. The CDR3: CSAGQEPNYGYTF. CDR3 nucleotide sequence: TGCAGTGCTGGACAGGAACCTAACTATGGCTACACCTTC. The chain is built from TRBV20-1 and TRBJ1-2; 7 bases are a match to TRBD1. The length of the CDR3 is 13 residues. V lost 5 bases to trimming and J lost 0 bases; unmatched junction nucleotides: 3. Germline CDR1 DFQATT, CDR2 SNEGSKA (reference sequence).

This clonotype has a handful of counts. The rearrangement uses TRBV4-2 and TRBJ2-1, with TRBD2 identical over 9 bases. This CDR3 contains 15 residues. V was clipped by 1 base and J by 10 bases; unmatched bases: 8. Per germline, CDR1 LGHNA and CDR2 YNFKEQ. The CDR3 region is CASSQVAGARPEQFF. The CDR3 DNA reads TGTGCCAGCAGCCAAGTAGCGGGGGCCCGACCGGAGCAGTTCTTC.